This entry concerns a single T cell receptor (beta chain). The sample originates from a study of blood T cell repertoires in COVID-19. Background on the study: Donors in the United States, Italy and Spain gave samples during acute or convalescent COVID-19. Nucleic acid was either cDNA or gDNA, and it came from T cells, B-cell-depleted T cells, or PBMCs.

Authors' methods: How many nucleated cells were present was estimated from reference gene primer amplification. The data were produced by immunoSEQ multiplex PCR, yet TCRdb's version contains in-frame clones alone and is incomplete. V and J calls and clone size come straight from that table; D and trimming were deduced from the DNA. The top ten hold about 1.4% of the sample, which has about 70,000 clones, more than 70% seen once. Germline assignment: CDR1 LNHDA and CDR2 SQIVND (reference sequence). The CDR3 extends over 14 amino acids. Deletions cut 1 base from V and 5 bases from J, with 11 bases between.

Sequenced sample: peripheral blood. The V and J genes are TRBV19 and TRBJ1-1, with D tentatively TRBD1 (5 bases). The TCR comes from a human donor in a cohort sampled during active COVID-19. CDR3 amino acids: CASSIGEGETEAFF. CDR3 bases: TGTGCCAGTAGTATAGGAGAAGGGGAAACTGAAGCTTTCTTT.